This T cell receptor (beta chain) was identified in a study of chemoradiotherapy in HPV16-positive cancers. Turning to the study itself: Functional T-cell assays on a couple of HPV16-positive patients' cells defined candidate HPV-specific clones and common TCR motifs. Points from the study as a whole: Non-HPV-specific T cells did not expand in tumors during treatment, whereas candidate HPV-specific clones and E7-related motifs did.

Comments on this clone: Its specificity is unknown.

Method: immunoSEQ multiplex PCR; TCRdb's copy keeps in-frame clones and lacks some. This table holds 5,000 to 7,500 clones, roughly 80% found once. Per the germline V gene, CDR1 is MGHRA and CDR2 is YSYEKL. This CDR3 comprises 18 residues. The V gene lost 0 bases and the J gene lost 5 bases, with 17 bases spanning the gap. The TCR was taken from a human donor with HPV-associated anogenital cancer. The sample consisted of tumor tissue, taken from a patient who underwent chemoradiotherapy. V is TRBV4-1 and J is TRBJ1-6, with a tentative D call TRBD1 (5 bases). CDR3 coding DNA: TGCGCCAGCAGCCAAGATCGGTCGAGAGGGGCGGATAATTCACCCCTCCACTTT. Its translation is CASSQDRSRGADNSPLHF.